These 29 T cell receptor beta chains were sequenced from one sample in a study of T-cell reconstitution after alpha-beta-depleted transplantation in children. Preparing the TCRbeta library involved the use of unique molecular identifiers. MiXCR was run by TCRdb on the PCR reads, yielding one entry per CDR3 protein. Of roughly 670,000 distinct CDR3 sequences listed, around 12% were seen once; the top ten hold about 0.79%. The sequencing here drew on PBMCs, taken before TCRalphabeta/CD19-depleted stem cell transplant. The source is a girl aged 2 to 10 with congenital amegakaryocytic thrombocytopenia, due to receive a stem cell transplant.

This clonotype was picked up many times. The V call is TRBV4-1, the J call TRBJ1-2; D remains unclear. The V end was cut by 2 bases, the J end by 4 bases, with 8 bases between. CDR1 and CDR2 from the germline V gene are MGHRA and YSYEKL. The CDR3 covers 13 residues. Here the CDR3 reads CASSQPRPYGYTF. The CDR3 nucleotides are TGCGCCAGCAGCCAACCCCGACCCTATGGCTACACCTTC.

The chain carries TRBV12-3 or TRBV12-4 and TRBJ1-2; 8 nucleotides match TRBD1. V shed 4 bases, J shed 6 bases, and the junction held 7 bases outside the gene matches. The CDR3 is 14 residues long. DNA for the CDR3: TGTGCCAGCAGTTCCCCGGACAGGGTTAATGGCTACACCTTC. Translation: CASSSPDRVNGYTF.

Ten or more counts support this clonotype. The chain combines TRBV12-3 or TRBV12-4 with TRBJ2-3, with 9 bases identical to TRBD1. The ends lost 1 base at V and 0 bases at J; junction bases unmatched: 2. The CDR3 sequence is 16 residues long. The CDR3 DNA reads as TGTGCCAGCAGTTTAGGCACAGGGGGCAGCACAGATACGCAGTATTTT. It encodes CASSLGTGGSTDTQYF.

The V call is TRBV5-6, the J call TRBJ2-2; maybe TRBD2 (7 bases). This CDR3 comprises 18 residues. The germline V gene encodes CDR1 SGHDT and CDR2 YYEEEE. The V gene lost 2 bases and the J gene lost 1 base, with 18 bases spanning the gap. The CDR3 reads CASSFLHPRGRNTGELFF. The CDR3 coding sequence is TGTGCCAGCAGCTTCCTACATCCGCGGGGGCGGAACACCGGGGAGCTGTTTTTT.

This clonotype was recorded many times. The V and J genes are TRBV6-5 and TRBJ2-3; TRBD2 aligns across 9 bases. The germline CDR1 and CDR2 sequences are MNHEY and SVGAGI. The CDR3 totals 16 residues. V was pared by 0 bases and J by 4 bases, with 5 bases of the junction left unmatched. CDR3 nucleotides: TGTGCCAGCAGTTACTCGGCGGGAGGGCCCCCAGATACGCAGTATTTT. Its translation is CASSYSAGGPPDTQYF.

This clonotype was seen ten or more times. The chain recombines TRBV20-1 with TRBJ2-1; D call uncertain. The CDR3 length is 11 residues. Per germline, CDR1 DFQATT and CDR2 SNEGSKA (reference sequence). Deletions cut 4 bases from V and 4 bases from J, with 5 bases between. CDR3 nucleotides: TGCAGTGCTACCCATTACAATGAGCAGTTCTTC. Its translation is CSATHYNEQFF.

In DNA, the CDR3 is TGTGCCAGCAGCCAATTGACTCGGACAGATAATGAAAAACTGTTTTTT. This codes for CASSQLTRTDNEKLFF. This chain links TRBV14 with TRBJ1-4; possible D gene TRBD1, 6 bases. The CDR3 runs 16 residues. V was cut by 2 bases and J by 4 bases, with 14 bases left in between. The germline V gene encodes CDR1 SGHDN and CDR2 FVKESK.

This chain links TRBV12-3 or TRBV12-4 with TRBJ2-6; no clear D gene. The V gene lost 5 bases and the J gene lost 4 bases, with 12 bases spanning the gap. The CDR3 is 15 residues long. This CDR3 reads CASSPHLLGANVLTF. The CDR3 DNA sequence: TGTGCCAGCAGTCCCCATCTTTTAGGGGCCAACGTCCTGACTTTC.

The sample holds a few counts of this clonotype. The chain links TRBV29-1 to TRBJ2-3; no clear D gene. This CDR3 spans 17 amino acids. V was cut by 2 bases and J by 1 base, with 19 bases left in between. In germline, CDR1 is SQVTM, CDR2 ANQGSEA. The CDR3 loop reads CSVEWTKPLSRTDTQYF. The CDR3 nucleotides are TGCAGCGTTGAATGGACCAAACCCCTCTCCCGCACAGATACGCAGTATTTT.

Ten or more counts support this clonotype. The chain carries TRBV12-3 or TRBV12-4 and TRBJ1-1; D call uncertain. This CDR3 has 15 residues. V was shortened by 8 bases and J by 0 bases, with 16 bases between the two germline ends. CDR3 region: CASRDAGDMNTEAFF. The CDR3 DNA follows: TGTGCCAGCCGCGACGCAGGCGACATGAACACTGAAGCTTTCTTT.

The sample holds many counts of this clonotype. The gene calls are TRBV29-1 and TRBJ2-1; D is undetermined. This CDR3 is 14 amino acids long. Germline CDR1 is SQVTM and CDR2 is ANQGSEA. Trimming pared 6 bases from V and 0 bases from J, leaving 12 bases between. The CDR3 coding sequence is TGCAGCGTAAACTACCGGAGCTCCTACAATGAGCAGTTCTTC. Protein sequence: CSVNYRSSYNEQFF.

The chain recombines TRBV5-5 with TRBJ2-7; 7 bases are shared with TRBD2. With 3 bases clipped from V and 2 bases from J, the junction kept 14 bases outside the gene matches. The CDR3 runs to 17 residues. Looked up from germline, CDR1 is SGHKS and CDR2 is YYEKEE (reference sequence). The CDR3 DNA is TGTGCCAGCAGCTCCCGGGGACCCAAGCGGGGACCCTACGAGCAGTACTTC. Translating gives CASSSRGPKRGPYEQYF.

This clonotype was counted ten times or more. This sequence joins TRBV4-2 and TRBJ2-7; tentative D call: TRBD1 (6 bases). Germline CDR1 LGHNA, CDR2 YNFKEQ. Trimming took 1 base from V and 4 from J, leaving 11 bases between them. The CDR3 spans 14 residues. CDR3 nucleotide sequence: TGTGCCAGCAGCCAAGGACAGGCTACGTACGAGCAGTACTTC. Protein: CASSQGQATYEQYF.

This clonotype was detected only a few times. This chain uses TRBV15 with TRBJ2-3; 12 bases agree with TRBD2. V dropped 3 bases and J dropped 1; count of bases not matched to a gene: 14. Germline CDR1 is LNHNV and CDR2 is YYDKDF (reference sequence). The CDR3 length is 20 residues. CDR3 DNA: TGTGCCACCAGCAGGAGGACTAGCGGGACCCTTTTGTCGGGCACAGATACGCAGTATTTT. Amino acids: CATSRRTSGTLLSGTDTQYF.

This clonotype came up many times. The V gene is TRBV12-3 or TRBV12-4, the J gene TRBJ1-3, with 7 nucleotides matching TRBD1. V shed 8 bases, J shed 0 bases, and the junction held 16 bases outside the gene matches. There are 18 residues in the CDR3. The CDR3 region has the DNA TGTGCCAGCCGCCGGCGGGACAGCGGACTACGCTCTGGAAACACCATATATTTT. Protein sequence: CASRRRDSGLRSGNTIYF.

This clonotype was found many times. The CDR3 nucleotides read TGCAGCGTGGGGGGACTAGCGGATAGCACAGATACGCAGTATTTT. Its protein product is CSVGGLADSTDTQYF. The chain employs TRBV29-1 and TRBJ2-3; TRBD2 agrees at 11 bases. From germline, CDR1 is SQVTM and CDR2 ANQGSEA. This CDR3 has 15 residues. Losses at the gene ends were 6 bases for V and 0 bases for J; bases not matched to a gene: 5.

As regards this clonotype: An end of the junction differs from the germline gene, which may be a read error. The V call is TRBV29-1, the J call TRBJ2-5; TRBD1 aligns across 7 bases. This CDR3 comprises 14 residues. CDR1 and CDR2 from the germline V gene are SQVTM and ANQGSEA. The CDR3 is CGVGRGLGQETQYF. The CDR3 coding sequence is TGCGGCGTTGGAAGGGGGCTCGGGCAAGAGACCCAGTACTTC.

In its sample, this clonotype was seen many times. The V call is TRBV20-1, the J call TRBJ2-3; D is uncertain. V was trimmed by 5 bases and J by 0 bases, leaving 18 bases between them. Germline CDR1 DFQATT, CDR2 SNEGSKA (reference sequence). CDR3 length: 16 residues. CDR3 nucleotide sequence: TGCAGTGCTGGCCTAGTGGAGCCTCATAGCACAGATACGCAGTATTTT. Translation gives CSAGLVEPHSTDTQYF.

This clonotype turned up a few times. This chain links TRBV5-1 with TRBJ2-1, with 10 bases that match TRBD2. Germline CDR1 is SGHRS and CDR2 is YFSETQ. The V segment lost 0 bases and the J segment 4 bases; nucleotides outside the gene matches: 4. The CDR3 is made up of 16 amino acids. CDR3 sequence reads: CASSLGQAGGYNEQFF. CDR3 DNA: TGCGCCAGCAGCTTGGGTCAAGCGGGAGGGTACAATGAGCAGTTCTTC.

The sample holds many counts of this clonotype. V usage is TRBV10-3 and J usage is TRBJ2-7; no reliable D call. The CDR3 spans 14 residues. Germline lookup yields CDR1 ENHRY and CDR2 SYGVKD. V shed 4 bases and J shed 6 bases, with 16 bases lying between them. This chain's CDR3 is CAISGATVSREQYF. For the CDR3, the DNA is TGTGCCATCAGTGGGGCGACTGTGTCTCGCGAGCAGTACTTC.

This clonotype was observed many times. The gene calls are TRBV27 and TRBJ2-5, with TRBD2 as a possible D gene (6 bases). The germline V and J ends were trimmed by 0 bases and 3 bases, with 17 bases remaining between them. Per germline, CDR1 MNHEY and CDR2 SMNVEV (reference sequence). There are 17 residues in the CDR3. The CDR3 DNA reads as TGTGCCAGCAGTTTATCCCCCCCGGGCGGGACGAAAGAGACCCAGTACTTC. Translating it yields CASSLSPPGGTKETQYF.

This clonotype was counted ten times or more. The chain combines TRBV5-1 with TRBJ2-5, with D maybe TRBD1 (6 bases). Germline CDR1 SGHRS, CDR2 YFSETQ. Trimming left V 3 bases short and J 1 base short, with 10 bases between. This CDR3 has 14 residues. The CDR3 DNA reads TGCGCCAGCAGCTCGTGGACAGTCCAAGAGACCCAGTACTTC. Translation gives CASSSWTVQETQYF.

This clonotype was detected ten times or more. The J gene is TRBJ1-5, the V gene TRBV10-3; D may be TRBD1 (5 bases). Germline V lookup: CDR1 ENHRY, CDR2 SYGVKD. V was clipped by 3 bases and J by 0 bases, with 12 bases between them. CDR3 length equals 16 residues. DNA of the CDR3: TGTGCCATCAGTGATGGGGCAGGAAATAGCAATCAGCCCCAGCATTTT. It is translated as CAISDGAGNSNQPQHF.

The sample holds a few counts of this clonotype. The V gene is TRBV20-1, the J gene TRBJ2-7; 12 bases line up with TRBD2. CDR1 and CDR2 (germline): DFQATT, SNEGSKA (reference sequence). After removal of 5 bases from V and 5 bases from J, the junction contained 4 bases not matched to a gene. The CDR3 runs 13 residues. CDR3 DNA sequence: TGCAGTGCTCCGACTAGCGGGAGCAACGAGCAGTACTTC. This translates into CSAPTSGSNEQYF.

The table lists this clonotype with many counts. The V gene is TRBV29-1, the J gene TRBJ1-5, with 9 nucleotides matching TRBD1. The CDR3 covers 13 residues. Germline V CDR1 and CDR2: SQVTM, ANQGSEA. The J segment lost 3 bases and the V segment lost 8 bases, leaving 5 bases of the junction unmatched. The CDR3 spells CSTQQGANQPQHF. CDR3 DNA sequence: TGCAGCACACAACAGGGGGCCAATCAGCCCCAGCATTTT.

At least ten counts were recorded for this clonotype. The rearrangement links TRBV7-9 to TRBJ2-1; D call uncertain. This CDR3 region has 12 residues. Germline assignment: CDR1 SEHNR and CDR2 FQNEAQ (reference sequence). Trimming removed 6 bases from V and 7 bases from J, with 10 bases in between. Here the CDR3 reads CASSPKPNEQFF. The DNA of the CDR3 is TGTGCCAGCAGTCCAAAACCTAATGAGCAGTTCTTC.

This clonotype has just a few counts. This chain links TRBV7-9 with TRBJ1-1; D is perhaps TRBD1 (5 bases). Germline loops: CDR1 SEHNR, CDR2 FQNEAQ (reference sequence). Trimming removed 4 bases at V and 11 bases at J, with 17 bases between. The CDR3 length is 13 residues. The CDR3 nucleotides read TGTGCCAGCAGCTCCCCAAAGACAGTCGGGGCTTTCTTT. Residues: CASSSPKTVGAFF.

The chain carries TRBV4-2 and TRBJ2-5, with D unresolved. V gave up 0 bases and J gave up 1 base, with 9 bases separating them. Per the germline V gene, CDR1 is LGHNA and CDR2 is YNFKEQ. The CDR3 has 15 residues. The CDR3 DNA sequence: TGTGCCAGCAGCCAAGATCAACTCTCCCAAGAGACCCAGTACTTC. Protein: CASSQDQLSQETQYF.

As to this clonotype: A read error may explain this, as a much larger clone is one base away. This rearrangement joins TRBV29-1 to TRBJ2-3; no clear D. The end of the DNA is better explained by TRBJ1-5, so the J call may be wrong. The CDR3 is made up of 13 amino acids. Germline values: CDR1 SQVTM, CDR2 ANQGSEA. The CDR3 protein is CSVVEGATDTQHF. The CDR3 DNA follows: TGCAGCGTTGTGGAGGGCGCAACAGATACGCAGCATTTT.